The 20 T cell receptor beta chains in this list originate from one sample, sequenced in a study of tissue T cells after allogeneic stem cell transplantation. The protocol was immunoSEQ multiplex PCR, while the TCRdb copy is restricted to in-frame clones and leaves out a portion. Among several thousand clones listed, 50% were seen once. The time point: mouse harvest day 7 after allogeneic transplant. Mouse grafts combined 10^7 T-cell-depleted bone marrow cells with 10^6 splenic CD5+ T cells. Sequenced material: lymph node tissue. The receptors shown here come from a female BALB/c mouse given C57BL/6 T cells with graft-versus-host disease after an allogeneic hematopoietic cell transplant.

Details on this clone: Gene names follow the mouse nomenclature. The sequenced fragment ends 1 residue before the CDR3 boundary, so the rest is inferred from the germline J gene. The rearrangement uses TRBV26 and TRBJ2-5; 7 bases are shared with TRBD2. The trim removed 6 bases at V and 5 bases at J, leaving 8 bases unmatched. Germline lookup yields CDR1 KGHPV and CDR2 FQNQEV (reference sequence). CDR3 length: 14 amino acids. Incomplete CDR3 DNA: TGTGCCAGCAGCCCGGGACTGAGGGGAGACACCCAGTAC. This codes for CASSPGLRGDTQY. The whole CDR3 sequence is CASSPGLRGDTQYF.

Details on this clone: Germline and genes: mouse. Coverage ceases 1 residue before the CDR3 finishes, and the germline J gene fills in the end. This sequence joins TRBV13-2 and TRBJ2-4; TRBD1 or TRBD2 may be the D gene (6 bases each). The V gene lost 0 bases and the J gene lost 0 bases, with 14 bases spanning the gap. The germline CDR1 and CDR2 sequences are NNHNN and SYGAGS (reference sequence). CDR3 length equals 17 residues. The CDR3 DNA, read in part, is TGTGCCAGCGGTGATGCGAGGGGGGACTTTAGTCAAAACACCTTGTAC. This encodes CASGDARGDFSQNTLY. The whole CDR3 sequence reads CASGDARGDFSQNTLYF.

To note about this clone: The gene names here belong to mouse. The read ends 1 residue early relative to the CDR3; the germline J gene fills the gap. The chain couples TRBV3 to TRBJ2-4; 8 nucleotides align to TRBD1. Losses at the gene ends were 6 bases for V and 6 bases for J; bases not matched to a gene: 5. From germline, CDR1 is SNHLY and CDR2 FYNGKV (reference sequence). The CDR3 loop spans 13 amino acids. The CDR3 protein is CASRAGTGNTLYF. CDR3 bases read: TGTGCCAGCAGAGCCGGGACAGGTAACACCTTGTAC.

In regard to this clone: Gene names and germline refer to mouse. The read ends 1 residue before the CDR3 terminus; that terminus is restored from the germline J gene. J is TRBJ2-1 and V is TRBV12-2; TRBD2 agrees at 9 bases. Germline loops: CDR1 SGHLS, CDR2 HYDKME. Unmatched junction bases numbered 4, after V lost 2 bases and J lost 3 bases. This CDR3 is built from 15 residues. Partial CDR3 DNA: TGTGCCAGCTCTCGCCGACTGGGGGTCTATGCTGAGCAGTTC. It encodes CASSRRLGVYAEQF. The full CDR3 reads CASSRRLGVYAEQFF.

By share of the sample, this clone is large (0.1 to 1%). Gene names are the mouse ones. The read finishes 1 residue shy of the CDR3 end, and the germline J gene is used to complete it. This chain uses TRBV1 with TRBJ1-5, with D possibly TRBD1 on 5 matching bases. Trimming removed 2 bases at V and 1 base at J, with 9 bases between. The CDR3 runs to 15 residues. Looked up from germline, CDR1 is NSQYPW and CDR2 is LRSPGD (reference sequence). The sequenced part of the CDR3 DNA is TGCACCTGCAGTGCACTCAGGGACAACAACCAGGCTCCGCTT. It yields the protein CTCSALRDNNQAPL. Given in full, the CDR3 is CTCSALRDNNQAPLF.

In its sample, this clone was seen a few times. These gene names are mouse names. Coverage ceases 1 residue before the CDR3 finishes, and the germline J gene fills in the end. J is TRBJ1-1 and V is TRBV26, with no clear D. CDR1 and CDR2 (germline): KGHPV, FQNQEV (reference sequence). CDR3 size: 11 residues. V lost 3 bases and J 4 bases, leaving 3 bases between the germline ends. Incomplete CDR3 DNA: TGTGCCAGCAGTCTTACCACAGAAGTCTTC. Translating it yields CASSLTTEVF. In full, the CDR3 is CASSLTTEVFF.

Concerning this clone itself: Gene names follow the mouse nomenclature. The DNA ends 1 residue before the CDR3 does, and the rest of the CDR3 is filled in from the germline J gene. The gene calls are TRBV13-1 and TRBJ1-4, with D tentatively TRBD1 (6 bases). The ends were cut back, 4 bases at V and 5 bases at J, with 12 bases in the middle. CDR3 size: 14 residues. The germline gives CDR1 NSHNY, CDR2 SYGAGN. CDR3 DNA (partial): TGTGCCAGCAGTAGGACAGTTCCGAACGAAAGATTATTT. As protein: CASSRTVPNERLF. The CDR3 in its entirety is CASSRTVPNERLFF.

Comment on this clone: Germline and genes: mouse. Read sequence stops 1 residue before the CDR3 end, and the germline J gene provides the missing end. The chain couples TRBV12-2 to TRBJ2-5; 8 positions agree with TRBD2. This CDR3 contains 14 residues. V was clipped by 0 bases and J by 8 bases; unmatched bases: 6. Germline V gene data show CDR1 as SGHLS and CDR2 as HYDKME. This CDR3 is CASSLGVGGGTQYF. The covered CDR3 bases are TGTGCCAGCTCTCTCGGAGTGGGGGGGGGCACCCAGTAC.

This clone was counted only a few times. Genes and germline are mouse. The read ends 1 residue shy of where the CDR3 ends; the end is completed using the germline J gene. The rearrangement links TRBV3 to TRBJ2-7, with TRBD2 identical over 9 bases. The CDR3 is 12 amino acids. The germline gives CDR1 SNHLY, CDR2 FYNGKV (reference sequence). The trim removed 4 bases at V and 9 bases at J, leaving 4 bases unmatched. The sequenced CDR3 bases are TGTGCCAGCAGCTCTGGGGGGGGCGGACAGTAC. It specifies CASSSGGGGQY. Given in full, the CDR3 is CASSSGGGGQYF.

This clone was seen more than once but under ten times. The listed genes are named as in mouse. Sequencing ends 1 residue short of the CDR3 end; the germline J gene provides the rest. V usage is TRBV15 and J usage is TRBJ2-2; 10 bases match TRBD2. This CDR3 has 17 residues. Unmatched junction bases numbered 5, after V lost 4 bases and J lost 0 bases. Germline CDR1 reads SGHND; CDR2 reads FRSKSL. CDR3 loop: CASSSRTGGANTGQLYF. CDR3 DNA, as far as it was read: TGTGCCAGCAGTTCTAGGACTGGGGGTGCAAACACCGGGCAGCTCTAC.

With regard to this clone: Any gene name here is a mouse gene name. Read sequence stops 1 residue before the CDR3 end, and the germline J gene provides the missing end. The V call is TRBV26, the J call TRBJ2-5; unclear D gene. CDR3 size: 12 residues. Germline CDR1 reads KGHPV; CDR2 reads FQNQEV (reference sequence). The V end was cut by 5 bases, the J end by 3 bases, with 6 bases between. The CDR3 reads CASSDDQDTQYF. Partial CDR3 DNA: TGTGCCAGCAGTGATGATCAAGACACCCAGTAC.

This clone was seen just once. The genes and germline here are from mouse. The read stops 1 residue short of the end of the CDR3; the missing end is completed from the germline J gene. This chain connects TRBV12-1 to TRBJ2-7; 9 bases map to TRBD2. CDR3 length equals 16 residues. From germline, CDR1 is SGHSN and CDR2 HYEKVE. V lost 0 bases and J lost 0; bases outside the gene matches: 5. CDR3 sequence reads: CASSLGLGKSSYEQYF. The DNA read from the CDR3 is TGTGCCAGCTCTCTCGGACTGGGGAAGAGCTCCTATGAACAGTAC.

As to this clone: Gene names are mouse gene names. CDR3 bases read: TGTGCCAGCAGCTCAACTGGGGTGGATCAAAACACCTTGTAC. Protein sequence: CASSSTGVDQNTLY. The CDR3 reads in full as CASSSTGVDQNTLYF. This chain joins TRBV15 and TRBJ2-4; the match to TRBD2 covers 7 bases. The read terminates 1 residue before the CDR3 end, so the remaining end is supplied by the germline J gene. CDR3 size: 15 residues. The germline gives CDR1 SGHND, CDR2 FRSKSL. The V segment lost 6 bases and the J segment 2 bases; nucleotides outside the gene matches: 8.

Remarks on this clone: The germline and genes are mouse ones. This same CDR3 is encoded by further DNA sequences in the sample. The CDR3: CASSPDWGGGETLYF. The DNA read from the CDR3 is TGTGCCAGCAGCCCTGACTGGGGGGGCGGGGAAACGCTGTAT. The genes are TRBV13-3 and TRBJ2-3; 12 nucleotides align to TRBD2. The CDR3 goes on 1 residue after the read ends, and that part is filled in from the germline J gene. Germline V gives CDR1 NNHDY, CDR2 SYVADS. The CDR3 is made up of 15 amino acids. Unmatched junction bases numbered 7, after V lost 5 bases and J lost 6 bases.

In regard to this clone: Germline and genes here are mouse. The CDR3 end lies 1 residue beyond the end of the read and is filled in from the germline J gene. This chain links TRBV19 with TRBJ2-5; 8 positions agree with TRBD2. J lost 3 bases, V lost 0 bases, and 3 bases had no gene match. CDR1 and CDR2 from the germline V gene are FNHDT and SITEND (reference sequence). This CDR3 contains 15 residues. The CDR3: CASSIVGGVQDTQYF. The sequenced CDR3 bases are TGTGCCAGCAGTATAGTTGGGGGGGTTCAAGACACCCAGTAC.

About this clone itself: Genes and germline are mouse. The read terminates 1 residue ahead of where the CDR3 ends, so the germline J gene completes it. J is TRBJ2-1 and V is TRBV12-1; 10 positions agree with TRBD1. The ends lost 1 base at V and 3 bases at J; junction bases unmatched: 2. This CDR3 region has 15 residues. Germline CDR1 SGHSN, CDR2 HYEKVE. CDR3 region: CASSLGTGVYAEQFF. The part of the CDR3 DNA that was read is TGTGCCAGCTCTCTGGGGACAGGGGTCTATGCTGAGCAGTTC.

Only a few counts were recorded for this clone. The gene names here belong to mouse. The read finishes 1 residue shy of the CDR3 end, and the germline J gene is used to complete it. J is TRBJ2-2 and V is TRBV3, with D possibly TRBD1 on 5 matching bases. This CDR3 is 16 amino acids long. CDR1 is SNHLY and CDR2 is FYNGKV in the germline V gene (reference sequence). Trimming stripped 2 bases from V and 1 base from J, with 11 bases between. The CDR3 region is CASSLQGLGNTGQLYF. The part of the CDR3 DNA that was read is TGTGCCAGCAGCTTACAGGGCTTGGGAAACACCGGGCAGCTCTAC.

Details on this clone: The genes and germline here are from mouse. CDR3 sequence: CASSGQGMGDTQYF. The DNA read from the CDR3 is TGTGCCAGCAGTGGACAGGGGATGGGGGACACCCAGTAC. This sequence joins TRBV13-1 and TRBJ2-5, with 8 nucleotides matching TRBD1. The sequenced fragment ends 1 residue before the CDR3 boundary, so the rest is inferred from the germline J gene. Germline-derived CDR1 and CDR2 are NSHNY and SYGAGN. The CDR3 sequence is 14 residues long. Trimming removed 3 bases from V and 6 bases from J; junction bases left unmatched: 6.

Of note for this clone: Gene and germline names: mouse. The read ends 1 residue shy of where the CDR3 ends; the end is completed using the germline J gene. The chain couples TRBV1 to TRBJ2-4; perhaps TRBD2 as D (5 bases). Germline-derived CDR1 and CDR2 are NSQYPW and LRSPGD (reference sequence). The CDR3 contains 13 residues. Trimming pared 4 bases from V and 2 bases from J, leaving 7 bases between. Here the CDR3 reads CTCSGLLQNTLYF. The CDR3 DNA, read in part, is TGCACCTGCAGTGGACTGCTTCAAAACACCTTGTAC.

Points on this clone: Each gene name is a mouse one. The read ends 1 residue before the CDR3 terminus; that terminus is restored from the germline J gene. The rearrangement uses TRBV12-2 and TRBJ2-5; 7 bases line up with TRBD1. CDR1 is SGHLS and CDR2 is HYDKME in the germline V gene. The CDR3 totals 14 residues. The trim removed 0 bases at V and 3 bases at J, leaving 2 bases unmatched. The CDR3 sequence: CASSLVGQQDTQYF. The CDR3 bases that were read are TGTGCCAGCTCTCTCGTGGGACAGCAAGACACCCAGTAC. Variable domain in full (rest from reference TRBV12-2 and TRBJ2-5): NSGVVQSPRYIIKGKGERSILKCIPISGHLSVAWYQQTQGQELKFFIQHYDKMERDKGNLPSRFSVQQFDDYHSEMNMSALELEDSAVYFCASSLVGQQDTQYFGPGTRLLVL.